Each of the 15 T cell receptor beta chains below was sequenced from the same sample in a study of blood T cell repertoires in COVID-19. Profiling relied on immunoSEQ multiplex PCR, and the TCRdb table lists in-frame clones only, not all of them. The table has about 140,000 clones, just under 90% seen once. Sample: peripheral blood. These receptors came from a woman of 80 years or more with acute or convalescent COVID-19.

This chain joins TRBV5-1 and TRBJ2-7, with D maybe TRBD2 (5 bases). Between the trimmed V and J ends, which lost 1 base and 1 base, there was a span of 12 bases. Germline values: CDR1 SGHRS, CDR2 YFSETQ. This CDR3 has 15 residues. The CDR3 loop is CASSLSGNPSYEQYF. Here the CDR3 DNA reads TGCGCCAGCAGCTTGTCGGGGAACCCTTCCTACGAGCAGTACTTC.

The chain couples TRBV19 to TRBJ1-6, with 9 bases fitting TRBD1. Germline CDR1 is LNHDA and CDR2 is SQIVND (reference sequence). V gave up 6 bases and J gave up 9 bases; unmatched junction bases: 3. The CDR3 spans 13 residues. CDR3 in DNA: TGTGCCAGTAGCCTGGACAGGGGTTCACCCCTCCACTTT. It encodes CASSLDRGSPLHF. Drawing the rest from reference TRBV19 and TRBJ1-6, the complete variable domain is DGGITQSPKYLFRKEGQNVTLSCEQNLNHDAMYWYRQDPGQGLRLIYYSQIVNDFQKGDIAEGYSVSREKKESFPLTVTSAQKNPTAFYLCASSLDRGSPLHFGNGTRLTVT.

This chain's CDR3 is CASSPGRGGLHNEQFF. The CDR3 region has the DNA TGCGCCAGCAGCCCAGGTCGGGGGGGACTCCACAATGAGCAGTTCTTC. This chain links TRBV4-1 with TRBJ2-1; 8 bases are a match to TRBD2. V shed 4 bases and J 5 bases; nucleotides not matched to a gene: 10. Germline V gene sequence: CDR1 MGHRA, CDR2 YSYEKL. The length of the CDR3 is 16 residues.

This chain connects TRBV5-4 to TRBJ2-5, with D unclear. The CDR3 runs 12 residues. Trimming removed 3 bases from V and 2 bases from J, with 5 bases in between. Germline values: CDR1 SGHNT, CDR2 YYREEE (reference sequence). Here the CDR3 DNA reads TGTGCCAGCAGCTATTCGCAAGAGACCCAGTACTTC. Protein product: CASSYSQETQYF. The full variable domain, its missing parts supplied by reference TRBV5-4 and TRBJ2-5, is ETGVTQSPTHLIKTRGQQVTLRCSSQSGHNTVSWYQQALGQGPQFIFQYYREEENGRGNFPPRFSGLQFPNYSSELNVNALELDDSALYLCASSYSQETQYFGPGTRLLVL.

V usage is TRBV5-4 and J usage is TRBJ1-2; D is possibly TRBD1 (6 bases). The V end lost 0 bases, the J end lost 6 bases, and 15 bases lay between the germline ends. The CDR3 totals 15 residues. Germline V gives CDR1 SGHNT, CDR2 YYREEE (reference sequence). CDR3 bases: TGTGCCAGCAGCTTGGACGCGGGGGGCGAAAATGGCTACACCTTC. Its protein product is CASSLDAGGENGYTF.

In its sample, this clone was seen a few times. The rearrangement uses TRBV5-6 and TRBJ2-2, with 10 nucleotides matching TRBD2. Trimming cost V 5 bases and J 5 bases; bases outside gene matches: 9. There are 16 residues in the CDR3. The germline gives CDR1 SGHDT, CDR2 YYEEEE. CDR3 sequence (DNA): TGTGCCAGCAGGGCCCGTGGGACTAGCGTTACCGGGGAGCTGTTTTTT. Amino acid sequence: CASRARGTSVTGELFF.

This chain's CDR3 is CASSRGQSDTGELFF. For the CDR3, the DNA is TGCGCCAGCAGCCGGGGACAGTCAGACACCGGGGAGCTGTTTTTT. The V gene is TRBV5-1, the J gene TRBJ2-2; TRBD1 agrees at 7 bases. CDR1 is SGHRS, CDR2 YFSETQ, per germline. The CDR3 spans 15 residues. J lost 3 bases, V lost 4 bases, and 6 bases had no gene match.

J is TRBJ1-3 and V is TRBV7-9; possible D gene TRBD1, 6 bases. The V gene lost 5 bases and the J gene lost 5 bases, with 10 bases spanning the gap. CDR1 and CDR2 (germline): SEHNR, FQNEAQ (reference sequence). This CDR3 comprises 13 residues. The CDR3 nucleotides are TGTGCCAGCAGCCAACAGGGTAGAAACACCATATATTTT. Amino acids: CASSQQGRNTIYF.

V is TRBV18 and J is TRBJ1-5; TRBD1 matches 8 bases. The germline CDR1 and CDR2 sequences are KGHSH and LQKENI. This CDR3 has 14 residues. J lost 3 bases, V lost 3 bases, and 1 base had no gene match. CDR3 region: CASSPTGDNQPQHF. CDR3 in DNA: TGTGCCAGCTCACCGACAGGGGACAATCAGCCCCAGCATTTT.

This chain links TRBV20-1 with TRBJ1-4; 7 nucleotides line up with TRBD1. The germline CDR1 and CDR2 sequences are DFQATT and SNEGSKA (reference sequence). This CDR3 comprises 14 residues. Germline trimming cut 3 bases from V and 5 bases from J; bases unmatched to any gene: 6. This CDR3 is CSASPGQRNEKLFF. The CDR3 coding sequence is TGCAGTGCTAGTCCGGGACAGCGCAATGAAAAACTGTTTTTT.

The rearrangement joins TRBV30 to TRBJ1-4; 7 bases agree with TRBD1. In germline, CDR1 is GTSNPN, CDR2 SVGIG (reference sequence). With V trimmed by 2 bases and J by 8 bases, 11 bases remained unmatched. This CDR3 spans 15 amino acids. CDR3 DNA sequence: TGTGCCTGGAGTAAGGTGGGGACAGTGGAAGAAAAACTGTTTTTT. This sequence encodes CAWSKVGTVEEKLFF. The whole variable domain, remainder taken from reference TRBV30 and TRBJ1-4, is SQTIHQWPATLVQPVGSPLSLECTVEGTSNPNLYWYRQAAGRGLQLLFYSVGIGQISSEVPQNLSASRPQDRQFILSSKKLLLSDSGFYLCAWSKVGTVEEKLFFGSGTQLSVL.

The chain carries TRBV5-8 and TRBJ1-2, with TRBD1 matching over 12 bases. The CDR3 consists of 16 residues. Germline V gene sequence: CDR1 SGHTS, CDR2 YDEGEE. Unmatched junction bases numbered 7, after V lost 3 bases and J lost 4 bases. CDR3 sequence: CASSSGTGGSGYGYTF. CDR3 nucleotides: TGTGCCAGCAGCTCCGGGACAGGGGGCTCTGGCTATGGCTACACCTTC.

This chain links TRBV7-3 with TRBJ2-1, with 9 nucleotides matching TRBD2. The J segment lost 7 bases and the V segment lost 4 bases, leaving 8 bases of the junction unmatched. Germline loops: CDR1 SGHTA, CDR2 FQGTGA. The CDR3 runs to 15 residues. As DNA, the CDR3 is TGTGCCAGCAGCTCTGGCGGGGGGGCCCTTAATGAGCAGTTCTTC. It specifies CASSSGGGALNEQFF.

The chain carries TRBV4-3 and TRBJ2-4; tentative D call: TRBD1 (6 bases). The germline V gene encodes CDR1 LGHNA and CDR2 YSLEER. V lost 0 bases, J lost 0 bases, and 15 bases lay in between. The CDR3 is 18 residues long. The CDR3 sequence: CASSQDLGTIEAKNIQYF. The CDR3 DNA follows: TGCGCCAGCAGCCAAGATCTAGGGACAATCGAAGCCAAAAACATTCAGTACTTC.

This clone was observed once. The CDR3 nucleotides read TGTGCCAGCAGCTTAGCAGCGCCCGGCAATCAGCCCCAGCATTTT. It yields the protein CASSLAAPGNQPQHF. The V and J genes are TRBV7-2 and TRBJ1-5; no clear D. Germline assignment: CDR1 SGHTA and CDR2 FQGNSA. The CDR3 runs 15 residues. V was trimmed by 0 bases and J by 2 bases, leaving 8 bases between them.